A single T cell receptor beta chain is shown here with its context. The second PCR ran about 7 to 12 cycles with a sample-barcoded 5' primer and J-beta primers. From the 5' RACE reads, TCRdb called clonotypes with MiXCR, one entry per CDR3 protein. The sample lists 1.6 million or so distinct CDR3 sequences; 34% were seen once. This sample is drawn from a study of blood T cells in healthy people across ages. The V end lost 4 bases, the J end lost 6 bases, and 9 bases lay between the germline ends. Germline CDR1 ENHRY, CDR2 SYGVKD. This CDR3 region has 12 residues. This sequence joins TRBV10-3 and TRBJ1-1; D remains unclear. This clonotype originated in a woman aged 30 to 39 in good health. Input material: blood. This chain's CDR3 is CAISGIGAEAFF. The CDR3 DNA reads TGTGCCATCAGTGGTATCGGGGCTGAAGCTTTCTTT.